Shown below are 8 T cell receptor beta chains from a single sample sequenced in a study of Ad26.COV2.S vaccination and SARS-CoV-2 variants. TCRdb keeps only in-frame clones here, not all; method: immunoSEQ multiplex PCR. The sample includes some 300,000 clones, 70% to 90% seen only once; the top ten take around 1.9%. Treatment described: approximately 18 received Ad26.COV2.S at low or high dose, single or two shots; roughly 5 received placebo; per-sample allocation not given. Vaccine and placebo recipients were sampled on day 63 after the first injection. The specimen was peripheral blood, collected in a trial of Ad26.COV2.S vaccine versus placebo. The receptor set was obtained from a person between 18 and 65 years old who received the Ad26.COV2.S COVID-19 vaccine or a placebo.

The genes are TRBV30 and TRBJ1-2, with D perhaps matching TRBD1 (6 bases). CDR3 length: 14 residues. V was clipped by 0 bases and J by 4 bases, with 12 bases between them. CDR1 GTSNPN and CDR2 SVGIG come from the germline V gene (reference sequence). The CDR3 DNA reads as TGTGCCTGGAGTGTTTCCAGGGGAGCCTATGGCTACACCTTC. Translated, it gives CAWSVSRGAYGYTF. Filled out from reference TRBV30 and TRBJ1-2, the complete variable domain reads SQTIHQWPATLVQPVGSPLSLECTVEGTSNPNLYWYRQAAGRGLQLLFYSVGIGQISSEVPQNLSASRPQDRQFILSSKKLLLSDSGFYLCAWSVSRGAYGYTFGSGTRLTVV.

The rearrangement links TRBV10-3 to TRBJ1-2; D perhaps matches TRBD1 (5 bases). The V gene's germline CDR1 is ENHRY and CDR2 SYGVKD. Trimming shortened V by 9 bases and J by 4 bases, and 15 bases separated the two germline ends. The CDR3 sequence is 13 residues long. The CDR3 protein is CAIKNRGTYGYTF. The CDR3 DNA follows: TGTGCCATAAAAAACCGGGGCACCTATGGCTACACCTTC.

The rearrangement links TRBV9 to TRBJ2-5; 12 bases align to TRBD2. The CDR3 has 18 residues. Germline assignment: CDR1 SGDLS and CDR2 YYNGEE. The J segment lost 4 bases and the V segment lost 0 bases, leaving 10 bases of the junction unmatched. The CDR3: CASSVGASGGAGRETQYF. The DNA of the CDR3 is TGTGCCAGCAGCGTAGGGGCTAGCGGGGGGGCCGGTAGAGAGACCCAGTACTTC.

The DNA of the CDR3 is TGTGCCAGCAGCCAGGACTATGGCTACACCTTC. It translates to CASSQDYGYTF. The V and J genes are TRBV12-3 or TRBV12-4 and TRBJ1-2, with D uncertain. Trimming shortened V by 6 bases and J by 3 bases, and 5 bases separated the two germline ends. The CDR3 consists of 11 residues.

This clone was detected a few times. This chain connects TRBV4-3 to TRBJ2-2, with 11 bases that match TRBD2. The germline V gene has CDR1 LGHNA and CDR2 YSLEER. This CDR3 region has 16 residues. Trimming took 0 bases from V and 5 from J; bases not matched to a gene: 2. CDR3 amino acids: CASSQDSSGGTGELFF. The CDR3 DNA reads TGCGCCAGCAGCCAAGATTCTAGCGGGGGGACCGGGGAGCTGTTTTTT.

This clone was counted between two and nine times. V is TRBV11-1 and J is TRBJ2-7, with 7 bases identical to TRBD1. CDR1 is SGHAT and CDR2 is FQDESV in the germline V gene (reference sequence). The CDR3 loop spans 14 amino acids. J was trimmed by 5 bases and V by 1 base; bases with no gene match: 5. This CDR3 reads CASSLGYRGNEQYF. CDR3 in DNA: TGTGCCAGCAGCTTAGGGTACAGGGGAAACGAGCAGTACTTC.

This clone was counted a single time. The rearrangement joins TRBV5-6 to TRBJ2-5; D call uncertain. Trimming removed 4 bases from V and 3 bases from J, with 13 bases in between. From germline, CDR1 is SGHDT and CDR2 YYEEEE. CDR3 length: 14 residues. The CDR3 loop is CASSGLVYKETQYF. For the CDR3, the DNA is TGTGCCAGCAGCGGTCTCGTCTATAAAGAGACCCAGTACTTC.

The genes are TRBV18 and TRBJ1-3; perhaps TRBD1 as D (5 bases). Germline loops: CDR1 KGHSH, CDR2 LQKENI. The CDR3 length is 13 residues. V gave up 3 bases and J gave up 9 bases, with 12 bases separating them. The CDR3, as DNA: TGTGCCAGCTCACCGAACGCACAGGCCACCATATATTTT. Translation gives CASSPNAQATIYF.